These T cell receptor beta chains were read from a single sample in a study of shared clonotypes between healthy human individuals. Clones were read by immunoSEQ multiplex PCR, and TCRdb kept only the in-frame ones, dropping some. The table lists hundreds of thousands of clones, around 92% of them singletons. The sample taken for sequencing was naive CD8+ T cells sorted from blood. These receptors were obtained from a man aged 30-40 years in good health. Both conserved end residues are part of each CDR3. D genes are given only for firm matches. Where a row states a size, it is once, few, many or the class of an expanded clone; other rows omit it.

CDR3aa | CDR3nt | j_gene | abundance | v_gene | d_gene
CATSRDPGLAHEQFF | TGTGCCACCAGCAGAGATCCGGGACTAGCTCATGAGCAGTTCTTC | TRBJ2-1 | - | TRBV15 | TRBD2
CASSPSARGGGELFF | TGTGCCAGCAGTCCATCGGCCAGAGGGGGCGGGGAGCTGTTTTTT | TRBJ2-2 | - | TRBV27 | -
CASSLGAGNTIYF | TGTGCCAGCAGCTTGGGGGCTGGAAACACCATATATTTT | TRBJ1-3 | - | TRBV5-4 | -
CASSKKATGLGSGNTIYF | TGTGCCAGCAGCAAAAAGGCCACAGGGCTTGGCTCTGGAAACACCATATATTTT | TRBJ1-3 | - | TRBV21-1 | -
CASSTLGGGSPYEQYF | TGTGCCAGCAGTACATTAGGGGGCGGATCTCCCTACGAGCAGTACTTC | TRBJ2-7 | - | TRBV27 | TRBD1
CASNRGAQPQHF | TGTGCCAGCAATCGGGGGGCCCAGCCCCAGCATTTT | TRBJ1-5 | - | TRBV2 | -
CASSLEGQGSVWTEAFF | TGTGCCAGCAGCTTGGAAGGACAGGGTTCGGTCTGGACTGAAGCTTTCTTT | TRBJ1-1 | - | TRBV5-6 | TRBD1
CAWGTGVTYEQYF | TGTGCCTGGGGGACAGGGGTCACCTACGAGCAGTACTTC | TRBJ2-7 | - | TRBV30 | TRBD1
CASSSSEGELFF | TGTGCCAGCAGCTCCTCAGAGGGGGAGCTGTTTTTT | TRBJ2-2 | once | TRBV9 | -
CASSGGWRDLIGDTQYF | TGTGCCAGCAGTGGAGGGTGGAGGGATCTGATTGGAGATACGCAGTATTTT | TRBJ2-3 | - | TRBV5-4 | -
CASNPRVTTSGRIRGETQYF | TGTGCCAGCAACCCCCGGGTGACGACTAGCGGGAGGATTAGGGGTGAGACCCAGTACTTC | TRBJ2-5 | - | TRBV7-6 | TRBD2
CASSQSSGTRADTEAFF | TGCGCCAGCAGTCAATCCTCGGGGACGAGGGCGGACACTGAAGCTTTCTTT | TRBJ1-1 | - | TRBV23-1 | -
CASSPRFGDLAGEVETQYF | TGTGCCAGCAGCCCACGATTTGGGGACCTAGCGGGGGAGGTGGAGACCCAGTACTTC | TRBJ2-5 | - | TRBV7-9 | TRBD2
CASSELSGGGLYGYTF | TGTGCCAGCAGTGAATTAAGCGGGGGCGGCCTCTATGGCTACACCTTC | TRBJ1-2 | once | TRBV6-1 | -
CASSLDRTRTDTQYF | TGTGCCAGCAGCTTAGACAGGACCCGCACAGATACGCAGTATTTT | TRBJ2-3 | - | TRBV7-9 | -
CASSPQGGYTEAFF | TGTGCCAGCAGCCCACAGGGGGGGTACACTGAAGCTTTCTTT | TRBJ1-1 | - | TRBV7-3 | TRBD1
CASSFLVGANNEQFF | TGTGCCAGCAGCTTTTTAGTGGGAGCCAACAATGAGCAGTTCTTC | TRBJ2-1 | - | TRBV11-1 | -
CASSLSGNTEAFF | TGTGCCAGCAGTTTGTCGGGGAACACTGAAGCTTTCTTT | TRBJ1-1 | - | TRBV28 | -
CASRQHATNNEQFF | TGTGCCAGCAGACAACACGCGACCAACAATGAGCAGTTCTTC | TRBJ2-1 | - | TRBV6-5 | -
CASSQGDLSYEQYF | TGCGCCAGCAGCCAGGGGGATTTGTCCTACGAGCAGTACTTC | TRBJ2-7 | - | TRBV4-3 | -
CASSLALAGGETQYF | TGTGCCAGCAGCTTAGCTTTAGCGGGAGGGGAGACCCAGTACTTC | TRBJ2-5 | - | TRBV7-9 | TRBD2
CASRQGQDCQPQHF | TGTGCCAGTCGTCAGGGACAGGACTGTCAGCCCCAGCATTTT | TRBJ1-5 | few | TRBV6-4 | TRBD1
CASGLEPGQGLGSYEQYF | TGTGCTAGTGGTTTGGAACCGGGACAGGGCCTAGGCTCCTACGAGCAGTACTTC | TRBJ2-7 | - | TRBV12-5 | TRBD1
CASSSPTTGSSTGELFF | TGTGCCAGCAGCTCCCCTACCACGGGATCCAGCACCGGGGAGCTGTTTTTT | TRBJ2-2 | - | TRBV7-9 | -
CASSRRVLGFGSTDTQYF | TGTGCCAGCAGCCGCAGGGTTTTAGGTTTCGGGAGCACAGATACGCAGTATTTT | TRBJ2-3 | - | TRBV7-9 | -
CASSSRGGLYQSLHTQYF | TGTGCCAGCAGCTCCCGAGGGGGACTATATCAAAGTCTTCATACGCAGTATTTT | TRBJ2-3 | - | TRBV7-3 | -
CASEGNEQFF | TGTGCCAGCGAGGGTAATGAGCAGTTCTTC | TRBJ2-1 | - | TRBV28 | -
CASSGSLGTGAYEQYF | TGTGCCAGCAGTGGGTCCTTGGGGACAGGGGCCTACGAGCAGTACTTC | TRBJ2-7 | - | TRBV2 | TRBD1
CASSSASLAEKRGQFF | TGTGCCAGCAGCTCAGCGTCACTAGCGGAGAAGAGGGGGCAGTTCTTC | TRBJ2-1 | - | TRBV11-3 | TRBD2
CASSLEAAIYYEQYF | TGTGCCAGCAGCTTAGAAGCGGCGATATACTACGAGCAGTACTTC | TRBJ2-7 | - | TRBV7-6 | -
CASSYSGTGTDTQYF | TGTGCCAGCAGCTACTCCGGGACAGGCACAGATACGCAGTATTTT | TRBJ2-3 | - | TRBV5-4 | TRBD1
CASSLFGVHSGANVLTF | TGTGCCAGCAGTTTATTCGGGGTTCACTCTGGGGCCAACGTCCTGACTTTC | TRBJ2-6 | - | TRBV28 | -
CASRGTGESYEQYF | TGTGCCAGCAGGGGGACAGGGGAAAGCTACGAGCAGTACTTC | TRBJ2-7 | - | TRBV5-4 | TRBD1
CASSLSSGRAYNEQFF | TGTGCCAGCAGCTTATCTAGCGGGAGGGCCTACAATGAGCAGTTCTTC | TRBJ2-1 | - | TRBV5-8 | TRBD2
CASSSLGQLVGQYF | TGTGCCAGCAGTTCCCTGGGGCAACTCGTGGGGCAGTACTTC | TRBJ2-7 | - | TRBV28 | -
CASSERGSRVGELFF | TGCGCCAGCAGTGAACGGGGGTCGCGCGTCGGGGAGCTGTTTTTT | TRBJ2-2 | - | TRBV10-1 | -
CASSQLQGETGELFF | TGTGCCAGCAGCCAATTACAGGGTGAAACCGGGGAGCTGTTTTTT | TRBJ2-2 | many | TRBV4-2 | -
CASSSIGNTIYF | TGTGCCAGCAGCTCCATAGGAAACACCATATATTTT | TRBJ1-3 | - | TRBV7-9 | -
CASSSMGQVYYNEQFF | TGTGCCAGCAGTTCCATGGGACAGGTGTATTACAATGAGCAGTTCTTC | TRBJ2-1 | - | TRBV28 | TRBD1
CASEIIGAPYGYTF | TGTGCCAGCGAAATAATAGGGGCTCCCTATGGCTACACCTTC | TRBJ1-2 | - | TRBV6-1 | -
CASSRAERTEAFF | TGTGCCAGCAGTCGCGCAGAAAGGACTGAAGCTTTCTTT | TRBJ1-1 | - | TRBV6-6 | -
CASSLRGWTGESSGANVLTF | TGTGCCAGCAGTTTAAGGGGGTGGACAGGGGAATCCTCTGGGGCCAACGTCCTGACTTTC | TRBJ2-6 | - | TRBV28 | TRBD1
CASSEGADSHF | TGCGCCAGCAGTGAGGGGGCCGATAGTCACTTC | TRBJ2-7 | few | TRBV10-2 | -
CASTVTSAHYEQYF | TGTGCCAGCACCGTTACTAGCGCTCACTACGAGCAGTACTTC | TRBJ2-7 | - | TRBV11-2 | TRBD2